These 30 T cell receptor beta chains were all obtained from the same sample, sequenced in a study of OX40 agonist ivuxolimab in advanced cancers. Measured with immunoSEQ multiplex PCR; TCRdb has only the in-frame clones, and not every one. This sample has almost 70,000 clones, with 80% found just once. The sample consisted of CD4+ or CD8+ T cells sorted from blood, taken in a trial of the OX40 agonist ivuxolimab. The receptor set was obtained from an adult with an advanced solid tumor such as melanoma, head and neck, liver or kidney cancer.

This clone was observed a few times. The chain employs TRBV4-2 and TRBJ2-7, with 7 bases lining up with TRBD2. This CDR3 has 16 amino acids. The trim removed 3 bases at V and 3 bases at J, leaving 11 bases unmatched. The germline CDR1 and CDR2 sequences are LGHNA and YNFKEQ. CDR3 nucleotide sequence: TGTGCCAGCAGCCACCTCGGACTAGGGGAGGGCTACGAGCAGTACTTC. Translation gives CASSHLGLGEGYEQYF.

The chain is built from TRBV28 and TRBJ1-4; tentatively, D is TRBD1 (6 bases). Germline V gives CDR1 MDHEN, CDR2 SYDVKM. V gave up 3 bases and J gave up 5 bases, with 10 bases separating them. This CDR3 has 14 amino acids. This CDR3 is CASSLGGGNEKLFF. The DNA of the CDR3 is TGTGCCAGCAGTTTGGGAGGGGGGAATGAAAAACTGTTTTTT. Looking up the rest from reference TRBV28 and TRBJ1-4 gives the full variable domain: DVKVTQSSRYLVKRTGEKVFLECVQDMDHENMFWYRQDPGLGLRLIYFSYDVKMKEKGDIPEGYSVSREKKERFSLILESASTNQTSMYLCASSLGGGNEKLFFGSGTQLSVL.

The CDR3 loop is CASRGERSAGELFF. CDR3 nucleotides: TGTGCCAGCAGGGGGGAGCGGTCGGCCGGGGAGCTGTTTTTT. The chain uses TRBV2 and TRBJ2-2; D tentatively reads TRBD1 or TRBD2 (5 bases each). CDR1 is SNHLY and CDR2 is FYNNEI in the germline V gene. The CDR3 loop spans 14 amino acids. Trimming took off 6 bases at V and 6 bases at J, with 14 bases between the two ends.

The chain recombines TRBV7-2 with TRBJ1-1; a weak D match, TRBD1 (5 bases). Between the trimmed V and J ends, which lost 5 bases and 5 bases, there was a span of 15 bases. The CDR3 covers 14 residues. The germline CDR1 and CDR2 sequences are SGHTA and FQGNSA. The CDR3 DNA reads TGTGCCAGCAGCGACGGGGCGGGGCGAACTGAAGCTTTCTTT. As protein: CASSDGAGRTEAFF.

J is TRBJ2-7 and V is TRBV27; 13 nucleotides agree with TRBD2. The CDR3 runs 15 residues. The J segment lost 10 bases and the V segment lost 2 bases, leaving 8 bases of the junction unmatched. Per the germline V gene, CDR1 is MNHEY and CDR2 is SMNVEV (reference sequence). The DNA of the CDR3 is TGTGCCAGCAGTTTACCCGGACTAGCGGGAGCGGGCCAGTACTTC. Amino acid sequence: CASSLPGLAGAGQYF.

The genes are TRBV9 and TRBJ1-1, with D possibly being TRBD1 (5 bases). V lost 0 bases and J 1 base, leaving 7 bases between the germline ends. This CDR3 is built from 14 residues. The V gene's germline CDR1 is SGDLS and CDR2 YYNGEE. The CDR3, as DNA: TGTGCCAGCAGCGTAGCGGGGGAGAACACTGAAGCTTTCTTT. As protein: CASSVAGENTEAFF.

CDR3 sequence: CASSNRARETQYF. The CDR3, as DNA: TGTGCCAGCAGCAACAGGGCGCGAGAGACCCAGTACTTC. The chain couples TRBV6-5 to TRBJ2-5; perhaps TRBD1 as D (6 bases). Trimming took off 6 bases at V and 4 bases at J, with 12 bases between the two ends. The CDR3 has 13 amino acids. Looked up from germline, CDR1 is MNHEY and CDR2 is SVGAGI.

This clone was found a few times. The chain uses TRBV18 and TRBJ1-2, with D unresolved. The CDR3 contains 14 residues. Germline CDR1 reads KGHSH; CDR2 reads LQKENI. V was clipped by 0 bases and J by 7 bases, with 12 bases between them. CDR3 DNA sequence: TGTGCCAGCTCACCACCGAGTTCTGTGGGTGGCTACACCTTC. Protein: CASSPPSSVGGYTF. The full variable domain, in which reference TRBV18 and TRBJ1-2 provide the parts outside the CDR3, is NAGVMQNPRHLVRRRGQEARLRCSPMKGHSHVYWYRQLPEEGLKFMVYLQKENIIDESGMPKERFSAEFPKEGPSILRIQQVVRGDSAAYFCASSPPSSVGGYTFGSGTRLTVV.

The J gene is TRBJ2-3, the V gene TRBV5-1; perhaps TRBD1 as D (6 bases). The CDR3 has 14 residues. Germline CDR1 SGHRS, CDR2 YFSETQ. The V and J ends lost 4 bases and 6 bases respectively, with 15 bases between them. For the CDR3, the DNA is TGCGCCAGCAGCGTCGAGAGGGGGAAGGATACGCAGTATTTT. This codes for CASSVERGKDTQYF.

The chain combines TRBV6-6 with TRBJ2-5; D is possibly TRBD1 (7 bases). The length of the CDR3 is 15 residues. Germline-derived CDR1 and CDR2 are MNHNY and SVGAGI (reference sequence). Trimming stripped 0 bases from V and 7 bases from J, with 15 bases between. The CDR3 loop is CASSYSYEEGATQYF. For the CDR3, the DNA is TGTGCCAGCAGTTACTCGTATGAGGAGGGGGCGACCCAGTACTTC.

This clone was seen a few times. The CDR3 spells CASSQAPLRSEAFF. CDR3 in DNA: TGCGCCAGCAGCCAAGCTCCCCTGCGATCTGAAGCTTTCTTT. The chain uses TRBV4-1 and TRBJ1-1; no definite D call. Germline CDR1 reads MGHRA; CDR2 reads YSYEKL. Trimming shortened V by 1 base and J by 6 bases, and 12 bases separated the two germline ends. This CDR3 spans 14 amino acids.

The rearrangement uses TRBV9 and TRBJ2-3, with 8 bases lining up with TRBD2. The V and J ends lost 3 bases and 6 bases, in that order; junction bases with no gene match: 6. Germline CDR1 is SGDLS and CDR2 is YYNGEE. CDR3 length equals 14 residues. The chain's CDR3 is CASSDLAGQDTQYF. In DNA form, the CDR3 reads TGTGCCAGCAGCGACTTAGCGGGGCAGGATACGCAGTATTTT.

This clone was counted once. The J gene is TRBJ1-2, the V gene TRBV6-6, with no clear D. The V gene's germline CDR1 is MNHNY and CDR2 SVGAGI (reference sequence). The CDR3 length is 12 residues. V shed 4 bases and J shed 2 bases, with 5 bases lying between them. The CDR3 is CASSSQNYGYTF. The CDR3 region has the DNA TGTGCCAGCAGTTCTCAAAACTATGGCTACACCTTC.

The chain couples TRBV5-1 to TRBJ2-7, with D unclear. The ends were cut back, 5 bases at V and 9 bases at J, with 18 bases in the middle. The germline gives CDR1 SGHRS, CDR2 YFSETQ. This CDR3 contains 13 residues. CDR3 coding DNA: TGCGCCAGCAGTGGATCCTCAGAATCTCTGCAGTACTTC. It codes for CASSGSSESLQYF.

CDR3 in DNA: TGTGCCAGCAGCCGAGCAAGGGGACAGGACAGCAATCAGCCCCAGCATTTT. Amino acid sequence: CASSRARGQDSNQPQHF. The chain combines TRBV7-8 with TRBJ1-5; 8 positions agree with TRBD1. The V segment lost 5 bases and the J segment 1 base; nucleotides outside the gene matches: 10. This CDR3 has 17 amino acids. Germline V gene data show CDR1 as SGHVS and CDR2 as FQNEAQ.

The rearrangement links TRBV30 to TRBJ1-5; weak D call: TRBD1 (5 bases). This CDR3 has 16 residues. V was pared by 2 bases and J by 0 bases, with 14 bases between. CDR1 GTSNPN and CDR2 SVGIG come from the germline V gene (reference sequence). The CDR3 here is CAWSKPGPYSNQPQHF. In DNA, the CDR3 is TGTGCCTGGAGTAAACCGGGACCTTATAGCAATCAGCCCCAGCATTTT.

V and J are TRBV6-5 and TRBJ2-5, with TRBD1 identical over 9 bases. This CDR3 spans 16 amino acids. Germline V lookup: CDR1 MNHEY, CDR2 SVGAGI. After removal of 0 bases from V and 1 base from J, the junction contained 3 bases not matched to a gene. CDR3 coding DNA: TGTGCCAGCAGTTACTCCACGACAGGGGGCCAAGAGACCCAGTACTTC. Its protein is CASSYSTTGGQETQYF.

For this clone: At one end, the junction sequence differs from germline, possibly due to a read error. The chain combines TRBV5-6 with TRBJ1-1; TRBD1 matches 8 bases. The CDR3 has 17 residues. Germline V lookup: CDR1 SGHDT, CDR2 YYEEEE. The CDR3 spells CVSSFELGQARNTEAFF. Written as DNA, the CDR3 is TGTGTCAGCAGCTTTGAATTGGGACAGGCGCGGAACACTGAAGCTTTCTTT.

The chain recombines TRBV9 with TRBJ1-3; D not resolved. Germline V gives CDR1 SGDLS, CDR2 YYNGEE. CDR3 length: 12 residues. V was cut by 3 bases and J by 4 bases, with 5 bases left in between. DNA of the CDR3: TGTGCCAGCAGCGACGAGGGAAACACCATATATTTT. Translation gives CASSDEGNTIYF.

J is TRBJ1-1 and V is TRBV7-3; D not resolved. The CDR3 loop spans 13 amino acids. V shed 2 bases and J shed 1 base, with 5 bases lying between them. Germline CDR1 reads SGHTA; CDR2 reads FQGTGA. Here the CDR3 reads CASSLQENTEAFF. Written as DNA, the CDR3 is TGTGCCAGCAGCTTACAAGAGAACACTGAAGCTTTCTTT.

CDR3 in amino acids: CASRVLAAVGDTQYF. The CDR3 DNA sequence: TGTGCCAGCAGGGTACTAGCGGCCGTCGGGGATACGCAGTATTTT. The chain combines TRBV2 with TRBJ2-3, with TRBD2 matching over 8 bases. The V gene's germline CDR1 is SNHLY and CDR2 FYNNEI. The CDR3 is made up of 15 amino acids. Unmatched junction bases numbered 11, after V lost 6 bases and J lost 6 bases. Supplemented by reference TRBV2 and TRBJ2-3, the full variable domain reads EPEVTQTPSHQVTQMGQEVILRCVPISNHLYFYWYRQILGQKVEFLVSFYNNEISEKSEIFDDQFSVERPDGSNFTLKIRSTKLEDSAMYFCASRVLAAVGDTQYFGPGTRLTVL.

The J gene is TRBJ2-7, the V gene TRBV5-4; D is possibly TRBD2 (6 bases). The CDR3 extends over 15 amino acids. Trimming left V 4 bases short and J 0 bases short, with 14 bases between. CDR1 and CDR2 (germline): SGHNT, YYREEE (reference sequence). The CDR3 coding sequence is TGTGCCAGCAGCAGGGCGGGGACGAGCTCCTACGAGCAGTACTTC. Its translation: CASSRAGTSSYEQYF.

The V and J genes are TRBV27 and TRBJ2-5, with 8 bases identical to TRBD2. The end of the DNA is better explained by TRBJ2-7, so the J call may be wrong. This CDR3 region has 15 residues. Germline values: CDR1 MNHEY, CDR2 SMNVEV (reference sequence). The CDR3 region is CASRLSFGAGVEQYF. CDR3 sequence (DNA): TGTGCCAGCAGACTTTCCTTTGGAGCGGGAGTCGAGCAGTACTTC.

J is TRBJ1-1 and V is TRBV19; D is perhaps TRBD1 (6 bases). The CDR3 totals 20 residues. Trimming removed 3 bases from V and 2 bases from J, with 28 bases in between. The germline gives CDR1 LNHDA, CDR2 SQIVND (reference sequence). This CDR3 reads CASSMYRIRGASRGNTEAFF. The CDR3 DNA is TGTGCCAGTAGTATGTATCGAATACGGGGGGCGAGCAGGGGAAACACTGAAGCTTTCTTT.

This clone was counted once. This chain uses TRBV7-2 with TRBJ2-1; the D gene could be TRBD1 or TRBD2 (5 bases each). This CDR3 contains 15 residues. Trimming left V 2 bases short and J 2 bases short, with 10 bases between. Germline V gene lookup returns CDR1 SGHTA and CDR2 FQGNSA. CDR3 DNA: TGTGCCAGCAGCTTAATGGTGGGGGCCTACAATGAGCAGTTCTTC. This sequence encodes CASSLMVGAYNEQFF.

The chain employs TRBV9 and TRBJ1-2; 10 bases line up with TRBD1. V was clipped by 4 bases and J by 3 bases; unmatched bases: 3. The germline CDR1 and CDR2 sequences are SGDLS and YYNGEE. The CDR3 sequence is 14 residues long. CDR3 protein: CASSPGQGDYGYTF. In DNA form, the CDR3 reads TGTGCCAGCAGCCCAGGACAGGGGGACTATGGCTACACCTTC.

This chain joins TRBV5-8 and TRBJ2-3, with 8 bases aligning to TRBD2. The CDR3 contains 16 residues. The trim removed 7 bases at V and 6 bases at J, leaving 16 bases unmatched. Germline values: CDR1 SGHTS, CDR2 YDEGEE. CDR3 nucleotides: TGTGCCAGCTCCCAAGGAACTAGCGGAACTCGGGATACGCAGTATTTT. Residues: CASSQGTSGTRDTQYF.

V gene TRBV11-2 combines with J gene TRBJ2-7; D is tentatively TRBD1 or TRBD2 (5 bases each). The CDR3 covers 15 residues. V was clipped by 5 bases and J by 2 bases, with 16 bases between them. Germline V lookup: CDR1 SGHAT, CDR2 FQNNGV. CDR3 protein: CASSRGATAPYEQYF. The CDR3 region has the DNA TGTGCCAGCAGCCGAGGGGCCACCGCTCCCTACGAGCAGTACTTC.

The chain has TRBV23-1 and TRBJ2-3; D may be TRBD1 (5 bases). TRBV23-1 is filed as an ORF, its function uncertain. The CDR3 is made up of 17 amino acids. The V end lost 0 bases, the J end lost 1 base, and 14 bases lay between the germline ends. The CDR3, as DNA: TGCGCCAGCAGTCAATCGTGGTCAGACAGTCGCACAGATACGCAGTATTTT. Amino acid sequence: CASSQSWSDSRTDTQYF.

The V gene is TRBV28, the J gene TRBJ1-5; D is unclear. The V end was cut by 6 bases, the J end by 9 bases, with 12 bases between. This CDR3 comprises 12 residues. CDR1 MDHEN and CDR2 SYDVKM come from the germline V gene. CDR3 in amino acids: CASRLKTGPQHF. In DNA form, the CDR3 reads TGTGCCAGCAGATTAAAAACGGGGCCCCAGCATTTT. The full variable domain, its missing parts supplied by reference TRBV28 and TRBJ1-5, is DVKVTQSSRYLVKRTGEKVFLECVQDMDHENMFWYRQDPGLGLRLIYFSYDVKMKEKGDIPEGYSVSREKKERFSLILESASTNQTSMYLCASRLKTGPQHFGDGTRLSIL.